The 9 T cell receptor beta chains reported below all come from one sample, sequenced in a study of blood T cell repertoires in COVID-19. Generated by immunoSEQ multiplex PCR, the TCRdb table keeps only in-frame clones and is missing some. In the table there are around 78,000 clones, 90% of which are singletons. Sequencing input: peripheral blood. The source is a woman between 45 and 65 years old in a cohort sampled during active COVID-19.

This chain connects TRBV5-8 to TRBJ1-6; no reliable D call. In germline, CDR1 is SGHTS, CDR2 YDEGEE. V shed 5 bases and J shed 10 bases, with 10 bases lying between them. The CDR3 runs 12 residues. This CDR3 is CASRQRASPLHF. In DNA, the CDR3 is TGTGCCAGCAGGCAGAGGGCGTCACCCCTCCACTTT.

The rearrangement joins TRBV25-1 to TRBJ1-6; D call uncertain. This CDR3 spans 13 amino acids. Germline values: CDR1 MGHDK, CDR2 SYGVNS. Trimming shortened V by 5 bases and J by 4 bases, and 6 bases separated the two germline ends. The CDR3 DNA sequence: TGTGCCAGCAGTCGGGATTATAATTCACCCCTCCACTTT. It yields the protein CASSRDYNSPLHF.

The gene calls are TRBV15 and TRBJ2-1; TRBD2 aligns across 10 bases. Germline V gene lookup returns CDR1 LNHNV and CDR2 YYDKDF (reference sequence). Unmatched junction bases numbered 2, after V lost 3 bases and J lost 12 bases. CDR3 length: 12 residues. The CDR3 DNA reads TGTGCCACCAGCAGGGCTAGCGGGAGGCAGTTCTTC. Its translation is CATSRASGRQFF.

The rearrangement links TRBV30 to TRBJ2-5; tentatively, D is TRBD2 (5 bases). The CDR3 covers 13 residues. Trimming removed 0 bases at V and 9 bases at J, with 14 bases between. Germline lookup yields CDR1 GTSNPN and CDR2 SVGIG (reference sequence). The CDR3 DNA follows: TGTGCCTGGAGTGTACGGGAAAGAATGGCCCAGTACTTC. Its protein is CAWSVRERMAQYF.

This CDR3 reads CASSWMAAGQNTEAFF. In nucleotides, the CDR3 is TGTGCCAGTAGTTGGATGGCCGCGGGGCAGAACACTGAAGCTTTCTTT. The chain links TRBV19 to TRBJ1-1, with D perhaps matching TRBD1 (5 bases). Germline CDR1 is LNHDA and CDR2 is SQIVND (reference sequence). This CDR3 is 16 amino acids long. Trimming left V 5 bases short and J 1 base short, with 17 bases between.

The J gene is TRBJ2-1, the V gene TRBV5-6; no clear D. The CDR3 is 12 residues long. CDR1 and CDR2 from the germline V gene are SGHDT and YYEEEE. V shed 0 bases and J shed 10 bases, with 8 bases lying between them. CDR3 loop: CASSLVAREQFF. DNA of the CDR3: TGTGCCAGCAGCTTGGTAGCTAGAGAGCAGTTCTTC.

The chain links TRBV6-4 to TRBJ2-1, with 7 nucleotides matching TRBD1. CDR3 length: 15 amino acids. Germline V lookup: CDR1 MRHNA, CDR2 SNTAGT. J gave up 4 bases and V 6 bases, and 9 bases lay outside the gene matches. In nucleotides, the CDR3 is TGTGCCAGCAGCGCGCCAGGGACAGTATACAATGAGCAGTTCTTC. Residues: CASSAPGTVYNEQFF.

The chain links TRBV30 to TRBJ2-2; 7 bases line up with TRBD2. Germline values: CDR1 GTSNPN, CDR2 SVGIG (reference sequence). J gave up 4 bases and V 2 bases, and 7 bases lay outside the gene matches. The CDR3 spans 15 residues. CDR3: CAWSLLGGSTGELFF. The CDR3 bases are TGTGCCTGGAGTTTGTTGGGCGGGAGCACCGGGGAGCTGTTTTTT.

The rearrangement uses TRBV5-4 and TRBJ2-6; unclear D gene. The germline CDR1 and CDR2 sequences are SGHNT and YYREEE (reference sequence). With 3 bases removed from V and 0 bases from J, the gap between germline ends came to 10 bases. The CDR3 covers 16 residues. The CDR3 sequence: CASSWLAASGANVLTF. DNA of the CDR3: TGTGCCAGCAGCTGGCTGGCGGCCTCTGGGGCCAACGTCCTGACTTTC.